The source of this TCR beta chain is a study of PD-1 blockade in classical Hodgkin lymphoma. Every patient was affected by relapse after autologous stem cell transplantation, while exposure to brentuximab vedotin was not uniform. About this clone itself: Its antigen remains unknown.

The CDR3 spans 13 residues. The ends were cut back, 4 bases at V and 0 bases at J, with 7 bases in the middle. CDR1 is SGDLS, CDR2 YYNGEE, per germline. Assay used: immunoSEQ multiplex PCR; TCRdb lists only in-frame clones, some missing. This sample has approximately 100,000 clones, with roughly 90% found just once. Study-wide points: Newly diagnosed patients were reported to start with lower TCR diversity than healthy donors. Later analyses included only patients treated at least 1 year post-ASCT. Factors driving the repertoire differences, possibly disease activity or prior therapy, remain undefined.

This sequence originates from a human donor with classical Hodgkin lymphoma. The gene calls are TRBV9 and TRBJ1-1; D unclear. Sequences were derived from peripheral blood mononuclear cells (PBMCs), sampled before the second cycle of nivolumab. CDR3 region: CASSPDMNTEAFF. CDR3 in DNA: TGTGCCAGCAGCCCCGACATGAACACTGAAGCTTTCTTT.